The source of this T cell receptor (beta chain) is a study of graft-versus-host responses after intestinal transplantation. For the study at large: As for transplant type, recipients had multivisceral, liver-intestinal, or isolated intestinal grafts. Anti-thymocyte globulin served as induction for all recipients, who then took tacrolimus and steroids for 3 to 4 years.

Study-level results: The recipient marrow held GvH clones, and some of them showed up first in ileum or blood. Elevated graft-versus-host to host-versus-graft clonal ratios in allografts were recorded for patients with graft-donor T cell macrochimerism.

As for this clone: Its antigen is unidentified.

Germline CDR1 reads ENHRY; CDR2 reads SYGVKD. The CDR3 consists of 18 residues. V shed 0 bases and J shed 0 bases, with 16 bases lying between them. Assay: immunoSEQ multiplex PCR; the TCRdb copy retains only in-frame clones and omits some. This sample has 25,000 to 35,000 clones, with 70% to 90% found just once. The rearrangement joins TRBV10-3 to TRBJ2-3; D is ambiguous. The clonotype was recovered from a human patient who received an intestinal transplant, so some T cells may come from the graft donor. Sequences were derived from PBMCs, sampled 450 to 480 days after intestinal transplantation. CDR3 nucleotides: TGTGCCATCAGTGAGTCCAGAGGAAGGACCCCTAGCACAGATACGCAGTATTTT. This translates into CAISESRGRTPSTDTQYF.